This T cell receptor (beta chain) is from a study of shared clonotypes between healthy human individuals. Study findings and constraints: When compared with the clonotypes that were shared by all four sorted-subset donors, the non-shared clonotypes turned out to have lower generation probabilities.

The assay was immunoSEQ multiplex PCR, and TCRdb's table has in-frame clones only and misses some. Of 550,000 to 700,000 clones detected, around 73% appear once; the ten largest clones hold 1.5% to 2%. As concerns this clone: Its target is not known.

The CDR3 covers 15 residues. With 3 bases removed from V and 7 bases from J, the gap between germline ends came to 17 bases. The germline CDR1 and CDR2 sequences are LNHNV and YYDKDF (reference sequence). HIV-negative, healthy adults without recent acute infections or vaccinations were the donors. The chain uses TRBV15 and TRBJ2-3; TRBD1 is a possible D gene (6 bases). The sequence was obtained from a woman aged 25 to 39 in good health. Source material: memory CD4+ T cells sorted from blood. This sample's subset: CD45RA-negative fraction. This CDR3 is CATSSQQGIWNTQYF. The CDR3 DNA follows: TGTGCCACCAGCAGCCAGCAGGGGATTTGGAATACGCAGTATTTT.